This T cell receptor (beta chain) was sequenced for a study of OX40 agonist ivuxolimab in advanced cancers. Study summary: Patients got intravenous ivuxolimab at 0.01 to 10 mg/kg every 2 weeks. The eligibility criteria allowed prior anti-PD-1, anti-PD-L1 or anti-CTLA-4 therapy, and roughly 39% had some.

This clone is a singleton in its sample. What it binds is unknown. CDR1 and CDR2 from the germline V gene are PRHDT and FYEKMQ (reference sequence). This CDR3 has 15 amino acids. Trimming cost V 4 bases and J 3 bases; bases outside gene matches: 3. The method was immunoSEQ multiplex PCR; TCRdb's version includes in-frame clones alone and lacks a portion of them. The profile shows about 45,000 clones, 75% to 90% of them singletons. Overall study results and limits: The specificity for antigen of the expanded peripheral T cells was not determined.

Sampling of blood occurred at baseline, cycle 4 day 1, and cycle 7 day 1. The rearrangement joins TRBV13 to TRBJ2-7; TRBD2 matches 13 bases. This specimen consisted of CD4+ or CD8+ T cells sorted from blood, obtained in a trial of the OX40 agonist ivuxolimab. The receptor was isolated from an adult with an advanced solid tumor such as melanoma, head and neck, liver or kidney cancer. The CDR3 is CASSSRTSGGYEQYF. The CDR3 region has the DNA TGTGCCAGCAGCTCCCGGACTAGCGGGGGCTACGAGCAGTACTTC.